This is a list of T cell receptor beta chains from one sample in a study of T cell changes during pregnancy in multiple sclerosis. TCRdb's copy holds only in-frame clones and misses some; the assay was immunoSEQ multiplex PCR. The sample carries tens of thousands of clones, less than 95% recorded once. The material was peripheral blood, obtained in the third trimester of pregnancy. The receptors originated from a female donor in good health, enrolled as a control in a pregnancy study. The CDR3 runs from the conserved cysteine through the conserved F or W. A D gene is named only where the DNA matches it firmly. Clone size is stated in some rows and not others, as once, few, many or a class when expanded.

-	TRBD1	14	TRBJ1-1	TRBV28	TGTGCCAGCAGACCGGGGACAGGGAGGACTGAAGCTTTCTTT	CASRPGTGRTEAFF
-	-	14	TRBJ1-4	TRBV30	TGTGCCTGGAGTGTCGGGCAGGGAAGTGAAAAACTGTTTTTT	CAWSVGQGSEKLFF
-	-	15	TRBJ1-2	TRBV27	TGTGCCAGCAGCCGGTGGGAGGGTGTCGCGGAAGGCTACACCTTC	CASSRWEGVAEGYTF
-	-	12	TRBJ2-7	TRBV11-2	TGTGCCAGCAGCTTCGGGACCTACGAGCAGTACTTC	CASSFGTYEQYF
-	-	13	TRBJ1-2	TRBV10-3	TGTGCCATCAGTGAAAACAGAGACTATGGCTACACCTTC	CAISENRDYGYTF
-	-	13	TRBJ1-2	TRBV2	TGTGCCAGCAGCGACCTACAGAACTATGGCTACACCTTC	CASSDLQNYGYTF
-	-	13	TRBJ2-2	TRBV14	TGTGCCAGCAAGGGGGGGATCCCCGGGGAGCTGTTTTTT	CASKGGIPGELFF
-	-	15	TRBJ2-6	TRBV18	TGTGCCAGCTCATCCACAGGGTCAGGGGCCAACGTCCTGACTTTC	CASSSTGSGANVLTF
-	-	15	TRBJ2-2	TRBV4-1	TGCGCCAGCAGCGGACTGGGGGGGAACACCGGGGAGCTGTTTTTT	CASSGLGGNTGELFF
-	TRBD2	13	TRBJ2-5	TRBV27	TGTGCCAGCAGTTTAGGGGGACTAAACTCCCAGTACTTC	CASSLGGLNSQYF
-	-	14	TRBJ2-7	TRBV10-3	TGTGCCATCAGTGGATTAGCGGACTCCTACGAGCAGTACTTC	CAISGLADSYEQYF
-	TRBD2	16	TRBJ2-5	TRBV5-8	TGTGCCAGCAGCTTCCTAGGGGAAGCGGGACAAGAGACCCAGTACTTC	CASSFLGEAGQETQYF
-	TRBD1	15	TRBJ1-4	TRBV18	TGTGCCAGCTCTCCGACAGGGGGGAGAGAGGAAAAACTGTTTTTT	CASSPTGGREEKLFF
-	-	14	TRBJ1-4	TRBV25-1	TGTGCCAGCAGTCTCGGGAAACGTGGTGAAAAACTGTTTTTT	CASSLGKRGEKLFF
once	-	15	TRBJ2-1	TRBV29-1	TGCAGCGTTGAAGGTGGGGGGGCGATTGGGGCCGAGCAGTTCTTC	CSVEGGGAIGAEQFF
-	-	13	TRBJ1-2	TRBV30	TGTGCCTGGAGGGGGAGGGGAATGGGGCGCTACACCTTC	CAWRGRGMGRYTF
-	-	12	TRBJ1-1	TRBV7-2	TGTGCCAGCAGCTTAGGAGTCCGGGAAGCTTTCTTT	CASSLGVREAFF
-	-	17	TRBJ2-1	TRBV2	TGTGCCAGCAGTGAATGGGGGGCGGGAGCGGGCTACAATGAGCAGTTCTTC	CASSEWGAGAGYNEQFF
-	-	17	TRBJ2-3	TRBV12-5	TGTGCTAGTGGTTTGTCCCCATTCCCCAAACTAGGAGATACGCAGTATTTT	CASGLSPFPKLGDTQYF
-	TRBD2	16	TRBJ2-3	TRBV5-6	TGTGCCAGCAGCTTCGGGACTAGCGGTTCCACAGATACGCAGTATTTT	CASSFGTSGSTDTQYF
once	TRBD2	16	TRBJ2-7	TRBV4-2	TGTGCCAGCAGCCAAGCTGAGGGACTAGCGGCCCACGAGCAGTACTTC	CASSQAEGLAAHEQYF
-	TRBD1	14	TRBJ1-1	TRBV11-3	TGTGCCAGCAGCTTAGGACAGGGCAACACTGAAGCTTTCTTT	CASSLGQGNTEAFF
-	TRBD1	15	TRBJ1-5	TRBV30	TGTGCCTGGAGTGAAAGGGGGCGCCCCGGTCAGCCCCAGCATTTT	CAWSERGRPGQPQHF
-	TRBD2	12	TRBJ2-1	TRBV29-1	TGCAGCGTTGTAGGGGGACTAGATGAGCAGTTCTTC	CSVVGGLDEQFF
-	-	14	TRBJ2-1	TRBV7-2	TGTGCCAGCAGCCCCGGGTCCCGGTACAATGAGCAGTTCTTC	CASSPGSRYNEQFF
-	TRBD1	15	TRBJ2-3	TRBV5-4	TGTGCCAGCCTTAGGACAGGGTACGGCACAGATACGCAGTATTTT	CASLRTGYGTDTQYF
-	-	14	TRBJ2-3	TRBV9	TGTGCCAGCAGCGTAGCGGGTTTCACAGATACGCAGTATTTT	CASSVAGFTDTQYF
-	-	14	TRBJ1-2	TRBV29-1	TGCAGCGTCTACCGGGACACACCTAACTATGGCTACACCTTC	CSVYRDTPNYGYTF
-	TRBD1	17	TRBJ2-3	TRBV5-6	TGTGCCAGCAGAGAACGACCGGGACAGGGGGCAACAGATACGCAGTATTTT	CASRERPGQGATDTQYF
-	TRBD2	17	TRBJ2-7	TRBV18	TGTGCCAGCTCACCTCCCGTAGCGGGAGGGTCTAGCTTCGAGCAGTACTTC	CASSPPVAGGSSFEQYF
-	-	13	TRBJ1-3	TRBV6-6	TGTGCCAGCAGTCCCCCGTCTGGAAACACCATATATTTT	CASSPPSGNTIYF
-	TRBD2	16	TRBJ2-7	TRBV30	TGTGCCTGGAGTGTTAGAAGGTCTAGCGGGAGGGGCGAGCAGTACTTC	CAWSVRRSSGRGEQYF
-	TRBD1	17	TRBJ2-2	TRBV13	TGTGCCAGCAGCTCTCGACCGGGACAGGGGAACACCGGGGAGCTGTTTTTT	CASSSRPGQGNTGELFF
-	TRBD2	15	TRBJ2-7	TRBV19	TGTGCCAGTAGTAACAGGCGGGGGGCTGACTACGAGCAGTACTTC	CASSNRRGADYEQYF
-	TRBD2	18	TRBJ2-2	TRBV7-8	TGTGCCAGCAGCTTAATGGGACTAGCGGGGAAAAACACCGGGGAGCTGTTTTTT	CASSLMGLAGKNTGELFF
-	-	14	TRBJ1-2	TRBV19	TGTGCCAGTAAACCGACAGATTCTAACTATGGCTACACCTTC	CASKPTDSNYGYTF
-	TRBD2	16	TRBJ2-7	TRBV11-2	TGTGCCAGCAGCACCCGATTAGCGGGAGGGCGGAACGAGCAGTACTTC	CASSTRLAGGRNEQYF
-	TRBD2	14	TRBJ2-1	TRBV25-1	TGTGCCAGCAGTATCAGCGGGAGGGCCAATGAGCAGTTCTTC	CASSISGRANEQFF
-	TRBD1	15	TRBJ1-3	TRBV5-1	TGCGCCAGCAGCTCCATACAGGGGTCGGGTGGAACCGTATATTTT	CASSSIQGSGGTVYF
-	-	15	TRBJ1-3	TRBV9	TGTGCCAGCAGCGTAGTTCCCTCCTCTGGAAACACCATATATTTT	CASSVVPSSGNTIYF
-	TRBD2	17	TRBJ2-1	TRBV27	TGTGCCAGCAGTTTATCGGGCGGGGGGGCATCCTACAATGAGCAGTTCTTC	CASSLSGGGASYNEQFF
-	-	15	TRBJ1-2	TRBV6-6	TGTGCCAGCAGCGGCCCCGGGCCTCCCAGCGGTGGCTACACCTTC	CASSGPGPPSGGYTF
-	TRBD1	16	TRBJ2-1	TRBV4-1	TGCGCCAGCAGCCAAGTGGGGACAGGGATCTCCAATGAGCAGTTCTTC	CASSQVGTGISNEQFF
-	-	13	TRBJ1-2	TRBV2	TGTGCTCTACTCCAGGGGAAAAACTATGGCTACACCTTC	CALLQGKNYGYTF
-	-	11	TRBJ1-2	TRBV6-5	TGTGCCAGCAGAGAAGGCAGACAGGCCTCCTTC	CASREGRQASF
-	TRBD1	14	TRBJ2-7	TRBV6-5	TGTGCCAGCAGTCCATATGAAAACAGGGGAATGCAGTACTTC	CASSPYENRGMQYF
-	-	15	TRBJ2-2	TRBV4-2	TGTGCCAGCAGCCAAGATCGGGGAGCCACCGGGGAGCTGTTTTTT	CASSQDRGATGELFF
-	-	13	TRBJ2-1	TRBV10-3	TGTGCCATCGGACAGCCTCTTACTGGTGAGCAGTTCTTC	CAIGQPLTGEQFF
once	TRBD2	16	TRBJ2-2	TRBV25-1	TGTGCCAGCAGTGGGAGCGGTGGTAGCGGGAAGGGGGAGCTGTTTTTT	CASSGSGGSGKGELFF
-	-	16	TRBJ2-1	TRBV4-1	TGCGCCAGCAGCCAAGAGGGCAGGAACCCCTACAATGAGCAGTTCTTC	CASSQEGRNPYNEQFF
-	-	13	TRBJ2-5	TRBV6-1	TGTGCCAGCAGTGAACGGGAAGGGCTAGAGCAGTACTTC	CASSEREGLEQYF
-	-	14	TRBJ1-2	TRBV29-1	TGCAGCGCCCCGGGGGGGGGCCGCGGCTATGGCTACACCTTC	CSAPGGGRGYGYTF
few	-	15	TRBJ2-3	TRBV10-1	TGCGCCAGCAGTGAGTCCCCCGGGGTCACAGATACGCAGTATTTT	CASSESPGVTDTQYF
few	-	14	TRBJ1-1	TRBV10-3	TGTGCCATCAATGGAGGACTTTTGGGCACTGAAGCTTTCTTT	CAINGGLLGTEAFF
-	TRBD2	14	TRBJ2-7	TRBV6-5	TGTGCCAGCAGGGGACTAGCTGATACCTACGAGCAGTACTTC	CASRGLADTYEQYF
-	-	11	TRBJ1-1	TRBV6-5	TGTGCCAGCAAGGGGTTGGCTGAAGCTTTCTTT	CASKGLAEAFF
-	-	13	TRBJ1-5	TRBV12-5	TGTGCTAGTGGACCACGGGGGGGACAGCCCCAGCATTTT	CASGPRGGQPQHF
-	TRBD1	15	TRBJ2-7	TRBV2	TGTGCCAGCAGGCCCTCCGGGACAGGGGGGTACGAGCAGTACTTC	CASRPSGTGGYEQYF